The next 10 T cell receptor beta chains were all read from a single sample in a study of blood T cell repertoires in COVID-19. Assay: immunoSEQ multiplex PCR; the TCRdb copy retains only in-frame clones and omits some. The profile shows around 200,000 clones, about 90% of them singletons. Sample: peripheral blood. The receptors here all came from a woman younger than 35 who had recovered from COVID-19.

The CDR3 protein is CSAAQETQYF. CDR3 DNA sequence: TGCAGTGCTGCGCAAGAGACCCAGTACTTC. The V gene is TRBV20-1, the J gene TRBJ2-5, with D unclear. Germline V gene data show CDR1 as DFQATT and CDR2 as SNEGSKA (reference sequence). V gave up 5 bases and J gave up 2 bases, with 3 bases separating them. This CDR3 contains 10 residues.

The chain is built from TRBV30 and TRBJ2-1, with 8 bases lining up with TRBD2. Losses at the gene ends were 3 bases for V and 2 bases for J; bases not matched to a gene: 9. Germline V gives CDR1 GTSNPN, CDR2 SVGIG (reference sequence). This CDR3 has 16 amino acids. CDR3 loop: CAWRSGAGVPYNEQFF. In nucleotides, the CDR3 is TGTGCCTGGAGGTCGGGAGCGGGAGTACCCTACAATGAGCAGTTCTTC.

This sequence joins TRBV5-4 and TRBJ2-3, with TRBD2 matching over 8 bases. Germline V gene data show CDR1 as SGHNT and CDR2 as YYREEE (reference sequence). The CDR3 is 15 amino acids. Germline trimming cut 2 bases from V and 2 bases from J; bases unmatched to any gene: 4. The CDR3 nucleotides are TGTGCCAGCAGCTTAAAACTAGCGGTCACAGATACGCAGTATTTT. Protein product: CASSLKLAVTDTQYF. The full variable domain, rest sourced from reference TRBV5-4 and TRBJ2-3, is ETGVTQSPTHLIKTRGQQVTLRCSSQSGHNTVSWYQQALGQGPQFIFQYYREEENGRGNFPPRFSGLQFPNYSSELNVNALELDDSALYLCASSLKLAVTDTQYFGPGTRLTVL.

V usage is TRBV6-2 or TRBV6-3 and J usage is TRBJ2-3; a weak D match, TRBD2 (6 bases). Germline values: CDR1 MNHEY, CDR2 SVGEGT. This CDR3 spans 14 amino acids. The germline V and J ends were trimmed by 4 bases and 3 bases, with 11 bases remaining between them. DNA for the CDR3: TGTGCCAGCAGTTTCTGGGGGAGGACAGATACGCAGTATTTT. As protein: CASSFWGRTDTQYF.

CDR3 sequence: CASSPRKAGEADTQYF. CDR3 coding DNA: TGTGCCAGCAGCCCCCGTAAGGCGGGAGAGGCAGATACGCAGTATTTT. The chain carries TRBV11-1 and TRBJ2-3; TRBD2 matches at 7 bases. The CDR3 has 16 residues. Germline CDR1 reads SGHAT; CDR2 reads FQDESV (reference sequence). V lost 5 bases and J lost 4; bases outside the gene matches: 12.

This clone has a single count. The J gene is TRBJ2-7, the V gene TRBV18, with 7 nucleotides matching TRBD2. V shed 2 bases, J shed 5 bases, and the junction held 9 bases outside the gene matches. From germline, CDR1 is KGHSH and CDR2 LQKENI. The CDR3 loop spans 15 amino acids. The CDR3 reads CASSPGREVVNEQYF. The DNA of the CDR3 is TGTGCCAGCTCACCAGGGAGGGAAGTGGTCAACGAGCAGTACTTC.

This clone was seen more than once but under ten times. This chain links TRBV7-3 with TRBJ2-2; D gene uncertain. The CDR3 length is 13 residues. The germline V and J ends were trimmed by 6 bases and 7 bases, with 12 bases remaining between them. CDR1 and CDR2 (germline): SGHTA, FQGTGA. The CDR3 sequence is CASRAPASGELFF. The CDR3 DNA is TGTGCCAGCAGGGCCCCTGCTAGCGGGGAGCTGTTTTTT.

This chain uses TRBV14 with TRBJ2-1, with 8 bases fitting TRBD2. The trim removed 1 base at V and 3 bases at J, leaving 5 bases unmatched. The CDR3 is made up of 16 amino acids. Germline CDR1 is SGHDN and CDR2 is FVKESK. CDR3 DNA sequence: TGTGCCAGCAGCCAAGCCCTAGCGGGCCTCTACAATGAGCAGTTCTTC. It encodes CASSQALAGLYNEQFF.

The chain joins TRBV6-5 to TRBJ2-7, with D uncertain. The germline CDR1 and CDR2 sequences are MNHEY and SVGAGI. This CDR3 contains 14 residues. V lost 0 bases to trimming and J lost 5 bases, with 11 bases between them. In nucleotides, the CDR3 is TGTGCCAGCAGTTACTCCCCTATGCCCCACGAGCAGTACTTC. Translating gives CASSYSPMPHEQYF.

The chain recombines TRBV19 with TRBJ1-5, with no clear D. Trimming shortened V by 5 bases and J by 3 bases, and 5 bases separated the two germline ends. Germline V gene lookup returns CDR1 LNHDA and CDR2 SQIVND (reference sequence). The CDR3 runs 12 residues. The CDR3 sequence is CASSQNNQPQHF. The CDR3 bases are TGTGCCAGTAGTCAGAACAATCAGCCCCAGCATTTT.